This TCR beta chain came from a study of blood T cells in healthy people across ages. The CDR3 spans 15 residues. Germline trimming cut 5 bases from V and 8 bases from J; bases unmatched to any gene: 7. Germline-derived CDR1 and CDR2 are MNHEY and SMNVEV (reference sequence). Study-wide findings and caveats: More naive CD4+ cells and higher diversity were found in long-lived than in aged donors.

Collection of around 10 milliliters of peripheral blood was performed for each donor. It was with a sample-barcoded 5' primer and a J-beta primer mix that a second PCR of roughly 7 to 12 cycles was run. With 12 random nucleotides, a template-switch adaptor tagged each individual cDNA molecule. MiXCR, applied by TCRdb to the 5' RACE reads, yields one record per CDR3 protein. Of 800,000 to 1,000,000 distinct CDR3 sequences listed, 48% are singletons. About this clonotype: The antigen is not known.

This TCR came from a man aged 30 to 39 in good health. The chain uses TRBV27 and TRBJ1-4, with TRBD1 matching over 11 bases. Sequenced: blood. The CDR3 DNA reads TGTGCCAGCAGTGTCGGACAGGGGGCAGGGGAAAAACTGTTTTTT. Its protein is CASSVGQGAGEKLFF. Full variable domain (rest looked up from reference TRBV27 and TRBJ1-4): EAQVTQNPRYLITVTGKKLTVTCSQNMNHEYMSWYRQDPGLGLRQIYYSMNVEVTDKGDVPEGYKVSRKEKRNFPLILESPSPNQTSLYFCASSVGQGAGEKLFFGSGTQLSVL.